The entry below describes one T cell receptor beta chain. These data belong to a study of T cells expressing NK-cell markers. CDR1 is MNHEY and CDR2 is SMNVEV in the germline V gene (reference sequence). This CDR3 contains 15 residues. TCRdb re-called the 5' RACE reads and gives one entry per CDR3 protein, without DNA. This sample's clone table lists some 440,000 distinct CDR3 sequences. The receptor was derived from a woman aged 45-65 years in good health. The gene calls are TRBV27 and TRBJ2-5; TCRdb's D call, TRBD1, is unchecked because there is no DNA. Input material: blood T cells: a sorted CD56 or NKG2C T cell subset, CD4+ or CD8+ T cells, or bulk PBMC T cells (not recorded which). CDR3: CASSSRPGQGETQYF.